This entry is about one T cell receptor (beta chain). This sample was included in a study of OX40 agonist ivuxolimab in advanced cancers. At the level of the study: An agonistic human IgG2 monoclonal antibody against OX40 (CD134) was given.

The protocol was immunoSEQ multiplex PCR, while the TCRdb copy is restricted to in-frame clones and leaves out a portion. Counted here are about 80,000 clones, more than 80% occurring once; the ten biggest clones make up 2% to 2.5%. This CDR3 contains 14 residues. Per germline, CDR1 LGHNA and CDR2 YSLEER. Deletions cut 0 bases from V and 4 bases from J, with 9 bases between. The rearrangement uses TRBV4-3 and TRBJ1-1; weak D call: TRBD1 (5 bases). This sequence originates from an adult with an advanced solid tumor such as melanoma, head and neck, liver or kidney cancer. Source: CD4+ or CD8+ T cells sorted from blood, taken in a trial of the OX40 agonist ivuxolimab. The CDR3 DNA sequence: TGCGCCAGCAGCCAAGAGGCGGGGCTCACTGAAGCTTTCTTT. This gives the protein CASSQEAGLTEAFF.